A selection of T cell receptor beta chains follows, all from one sample in a study of CD8+CD57+ T cells in acquired aplastic anemia. TCRdb re-derived calls from the reads in MiXCR, one entry per CDR3 protein. The repertoire has about 190,000 distinct CDR3 sequences, 40% to 50% of them found once; the top ten carry around 8.8%. The sample taken for sequencing was sorted CD4+, CD8+, or CD8+CD57+ T cells (not recorded which) from PBMCs. The receptors were gathered from a human donor with aplastic anemia. CDR3s include the opening cysteine and the closing phenylalanine or tryptophan. D genes are given only for firm matches. Clone size is not always given. Where it is, it says once, few, many or a class for expanded clones.

v_call	j_call	d_call	clone_size	cdr3_nt	cdr3_aa
TRBV25-1	TRBJ2-7	TRBD1	many	TGTGCCAGCAGTGGATACAGGGGGACCAACTCCTACGAGCAGTACTTC	CASSGYRGTNSYEQYF
TRBV12-3/TRBV12-4	TRBJ1-5	-	many	TGTGCCAGCCGCACTGGGGGGTGGAGACAGCCCCAGCATTTT	CASRTGGWRQPQHF
TRBV7-9	TRBJ2-3	-	-	TGCGCCAGCAGCTTGGAGTGGCCAACCGGAGATACGCAGTATTTT	CASSLEWPTGDTQYF
TRBV12-3/TRBV12-4	TRBJ2-2	-	-	TGTGCCAGCAGTCGTAAGGTGGGCGGGGAGCTGTTTTTT	CASSRKVGGELFF
TRBV7-6	TRBJ1-6	-	-	TGTGCCAGCAGCTTAGGACCACAGGGTTCACCCCTCCACTTT	CASSLGPQGSPLHF
TRBV20-1	TRBJ2-1	TRBD2	many	TGCAGTGCTAGAGCGGGAGGGAGGTATGAGCAGTTCTTC	CSARAGGRYEQFF
TRBV4-3	TRBJ1-2	-	few	TGCGCCAGCAGCCAGAAAGGTTCCACACCCGATGGCTACACCTTC	CASSQKGSTPDGYTF
TRBV13	TRBJ2-1	TRBD2	-	TGTGCCAGCAGCTTATGGACTAGCGGACACAATGAGCAGTTCTTC	CASSLWTSGHNEQFF
TRBV11-1	TRBJ2-7	TRBD2	-	TGTGCCAGCAGCCAGACCTTAGCGGGACTTTCCTACGAGCAGTACTTC	CASSQTLAGLSYEQYF
TRBV6-1	TRBJ2-7	-	many	TGTGCCAGCAGGGCGCCGGGGGCGTGGGAGCAGTACTTC	CASRAPGAWEQYF